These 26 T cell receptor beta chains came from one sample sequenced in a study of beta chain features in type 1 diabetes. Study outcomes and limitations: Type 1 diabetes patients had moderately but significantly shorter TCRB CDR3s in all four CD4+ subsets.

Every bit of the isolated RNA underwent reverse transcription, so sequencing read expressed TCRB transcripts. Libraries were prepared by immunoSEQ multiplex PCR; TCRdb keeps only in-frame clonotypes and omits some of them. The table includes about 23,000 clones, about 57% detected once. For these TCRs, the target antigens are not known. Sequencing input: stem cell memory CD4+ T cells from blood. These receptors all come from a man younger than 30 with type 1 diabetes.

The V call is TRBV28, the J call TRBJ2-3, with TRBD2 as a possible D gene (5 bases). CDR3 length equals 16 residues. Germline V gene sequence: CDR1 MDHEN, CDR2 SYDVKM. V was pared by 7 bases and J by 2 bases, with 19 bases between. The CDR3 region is CASTLAGRGFTDTQYF. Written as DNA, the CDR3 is TGTGCCAGCACCCTGGCTGGACGGGGTTTCACAGATACGCAGTATTTT. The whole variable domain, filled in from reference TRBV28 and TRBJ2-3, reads DVKVTQSSRYLVKRTGEKVFLECVQDMDHENMFWYRQDPGLGLRLIYFSYDVKMKEKGDIPEGYSVSREKKERFSLILESASTNQTSMYLCASTLAGRGFTDTQYFGPGTRLTVL.

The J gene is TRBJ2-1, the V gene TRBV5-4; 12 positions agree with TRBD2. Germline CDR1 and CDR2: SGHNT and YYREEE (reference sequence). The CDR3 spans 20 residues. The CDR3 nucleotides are TGTTCCCACAGCTCCTGGGGGGGCGCTAGCGGGGGGGCGGTCGTCAATGAGCAGTTCTTC. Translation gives CSHSSWGGASGGAVVNEQFF.

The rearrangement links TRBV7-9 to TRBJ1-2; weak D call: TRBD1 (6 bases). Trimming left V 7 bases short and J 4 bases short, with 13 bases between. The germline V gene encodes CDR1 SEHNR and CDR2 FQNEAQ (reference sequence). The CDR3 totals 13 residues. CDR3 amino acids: CASTPTGPYGYTF. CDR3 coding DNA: TGTGCCAGCACCCCCACAGGGCCCTATGGCTACACCTTC.

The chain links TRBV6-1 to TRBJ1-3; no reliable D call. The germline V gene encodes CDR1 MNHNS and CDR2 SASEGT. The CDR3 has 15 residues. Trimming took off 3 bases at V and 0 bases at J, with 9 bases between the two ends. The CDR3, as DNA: TGTGCCAGCAGTGACTTTACAGCCTCTGGAAACACCATATATTTT. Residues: CASSDFTASGNTIYF.

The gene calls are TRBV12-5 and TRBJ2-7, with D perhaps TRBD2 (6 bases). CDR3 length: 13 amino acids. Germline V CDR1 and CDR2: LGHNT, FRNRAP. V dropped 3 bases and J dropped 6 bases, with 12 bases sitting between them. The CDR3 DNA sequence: TGTGCTAGTGGTTTTGGCCCCGGGAGCGAGCAGTACTTC. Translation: CASGFGPGSEQYF.

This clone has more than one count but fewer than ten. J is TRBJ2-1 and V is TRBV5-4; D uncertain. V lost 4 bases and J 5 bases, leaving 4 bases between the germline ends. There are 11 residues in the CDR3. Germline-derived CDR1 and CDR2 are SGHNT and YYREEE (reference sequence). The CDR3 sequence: CASSRNNEQFF. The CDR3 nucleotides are TGTGCCAGCAGCCGTAACAATGAGCAGTTCTTC.

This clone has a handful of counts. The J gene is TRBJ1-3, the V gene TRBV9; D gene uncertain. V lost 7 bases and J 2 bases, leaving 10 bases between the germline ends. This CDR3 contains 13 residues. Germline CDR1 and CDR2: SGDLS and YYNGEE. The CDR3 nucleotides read TGTGCCAGCGCTCTAACGCCTGGAAACACCATATATTTT. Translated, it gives CASALTPGNTIYF.

The CDR3 DNA follows: TGCGCCAGCAGCGTCCAACCGGGACAGGTACCCTACGAGCAGTACTTC. Its translation: CASSVQPGQVPYEQYF. The chain recombines TRBV5-1 with TRBJ2-7; TRBD1 aligns across 8 bases. Germline V gives CDR1 SGHRS, CDR2 YFSETQ. The V gene end was trimmed by 4 bases and the J gene end by 2 bases; junction bases not matched to a gene: 11. The CDR3 loop spans 16 amino acids.

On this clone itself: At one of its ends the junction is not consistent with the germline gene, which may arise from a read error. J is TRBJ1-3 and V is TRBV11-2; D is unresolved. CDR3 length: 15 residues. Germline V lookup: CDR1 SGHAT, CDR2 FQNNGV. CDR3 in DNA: TGTGCCAGCAGCTTACAGAATGGCCTTGGAGACACCATATATTTT. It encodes CASSLQNGLGDTIYF.

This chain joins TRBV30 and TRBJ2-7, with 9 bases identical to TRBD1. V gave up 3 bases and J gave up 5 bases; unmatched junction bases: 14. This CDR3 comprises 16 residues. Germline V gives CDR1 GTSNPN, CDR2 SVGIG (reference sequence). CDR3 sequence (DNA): TGTGCCTGGAGCCCCTGGGCGGGACAGGGTTCCGACGAGCAGTACTTC. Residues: CAWSPWAGQGSDEQYF.

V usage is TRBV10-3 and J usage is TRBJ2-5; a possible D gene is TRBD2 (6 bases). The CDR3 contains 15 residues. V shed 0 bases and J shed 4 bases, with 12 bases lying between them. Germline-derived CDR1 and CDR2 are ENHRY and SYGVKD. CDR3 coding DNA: TGTGCCATCAGTGAGTCAACTAGCACACGAGAGACCCAGTACTTC. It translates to CAISESTSTRETQYF.

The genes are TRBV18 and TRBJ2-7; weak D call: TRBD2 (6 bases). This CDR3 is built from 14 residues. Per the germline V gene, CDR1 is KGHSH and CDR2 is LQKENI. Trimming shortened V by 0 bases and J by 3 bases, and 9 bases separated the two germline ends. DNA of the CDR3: TGTGCCAGCTCACCACCCGGGAGTGACTACGAGCAGTACTTC. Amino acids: CASSPPGSDYEQYF.

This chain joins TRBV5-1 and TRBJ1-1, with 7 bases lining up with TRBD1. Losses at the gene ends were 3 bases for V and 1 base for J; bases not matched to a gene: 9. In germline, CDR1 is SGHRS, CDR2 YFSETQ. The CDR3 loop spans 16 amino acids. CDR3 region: CASSSTRTGQNTEAFF. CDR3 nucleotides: TGCGCCAGCAGCTCTACCAGGACAGGCCAGAACACTGAAGCTTTCTTT.

The CDR3 is CASSSRGQLNTEAFF. In DNA form, the CDR3 reads TGTGCCAGCAGCTCGAGAGGACAGCTGAACACTGAAGCTTTCTTT. This sequence joins TRBV11-2 and TRBJ1-1, with D maybe TRBD1 (6 bases). Between the trimmed V and J ends, which lost 4 bases and 0 bases, there was a span of 12 bases. CDR3 length equals 15 residues. The V gene's germline CDR1 is SGHAT and CDR2 FQNNGV.

The CDR3 DNA reads as TGTGCCAGCAGCTTAGATGTGGGACTAGCGGGGGGGCCGGAGTACTTC. Amino acids: CASSLDVGLAGGPEYF. The chain uses TRBV7-2 and TRBJ2-5, with 16 positions matching TRBD2. V lost 1 base, J lost 12 bases, and 8 bases stayed unmatched. Germline V lookup: CDR1 SGHTA, CDR2 FQGNSA. The CDR3 contains 16 residues.

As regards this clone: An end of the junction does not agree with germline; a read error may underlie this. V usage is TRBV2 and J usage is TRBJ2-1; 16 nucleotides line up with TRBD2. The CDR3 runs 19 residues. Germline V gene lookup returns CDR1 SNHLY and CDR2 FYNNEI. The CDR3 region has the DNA TGTGCCAGCAGTGAAGTTGGGACTAGCGGGAGGGTCTCGTACAGTGAGCAGTTCTTC. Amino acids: CASSEVGTSGRVSYSEQFF.

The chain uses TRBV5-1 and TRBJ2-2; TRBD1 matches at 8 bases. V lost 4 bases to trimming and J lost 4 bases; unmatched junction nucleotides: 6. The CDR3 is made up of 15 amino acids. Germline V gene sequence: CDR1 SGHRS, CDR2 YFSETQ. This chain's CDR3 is CASSLGQGGTGELFF. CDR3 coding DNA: TGCGCCAGCAGCCTAGGACAGGGAGGCACCGGGGAGCTGTTTTTT.

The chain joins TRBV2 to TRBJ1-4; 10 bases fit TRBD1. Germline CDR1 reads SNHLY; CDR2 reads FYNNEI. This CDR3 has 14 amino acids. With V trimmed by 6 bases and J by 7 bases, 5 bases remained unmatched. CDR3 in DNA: TGTGCCAGCAGACCGGGACAGGGGATTGAAAAACTGTTTTTT. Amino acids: CASRPGQGIEKLFF.

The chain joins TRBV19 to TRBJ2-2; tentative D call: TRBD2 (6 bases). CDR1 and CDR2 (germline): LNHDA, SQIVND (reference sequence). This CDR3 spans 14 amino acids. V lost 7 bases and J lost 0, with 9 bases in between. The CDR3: CASKGGANTGELFF. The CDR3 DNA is TGTGCCAGTAAAGGCGGGGCGAACACCGGGGAGCTGTTTTTT.

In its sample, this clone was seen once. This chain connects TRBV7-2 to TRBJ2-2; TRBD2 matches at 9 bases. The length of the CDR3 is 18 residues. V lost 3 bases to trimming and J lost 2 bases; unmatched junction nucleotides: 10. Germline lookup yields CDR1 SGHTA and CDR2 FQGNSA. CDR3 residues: CASSFSPSGVLNTGELFF. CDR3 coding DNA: TGTGCCAGCAGCTTTTCCCCTAGCGGGGTCCTTAACACCGGGGAGCTGTTTTTT.

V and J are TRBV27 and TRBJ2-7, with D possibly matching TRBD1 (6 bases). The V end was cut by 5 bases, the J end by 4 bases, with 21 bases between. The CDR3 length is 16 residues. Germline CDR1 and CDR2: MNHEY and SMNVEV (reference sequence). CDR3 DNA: TGTGCCAGCAGTAGGATAGACGGTGGGGGCCTGTACGAGCAGTACTTC. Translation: CASSRIDGGGLYEQYF.

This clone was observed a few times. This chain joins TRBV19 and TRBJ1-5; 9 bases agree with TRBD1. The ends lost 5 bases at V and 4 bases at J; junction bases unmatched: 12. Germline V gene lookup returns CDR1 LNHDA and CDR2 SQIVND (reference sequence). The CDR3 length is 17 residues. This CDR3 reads CASSLRDRATYNQPQHF. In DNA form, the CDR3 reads TGTGCCAGTAGTCTCCGGGACAGGGCCACTTATAATCAGCCCCAGCATTTT.

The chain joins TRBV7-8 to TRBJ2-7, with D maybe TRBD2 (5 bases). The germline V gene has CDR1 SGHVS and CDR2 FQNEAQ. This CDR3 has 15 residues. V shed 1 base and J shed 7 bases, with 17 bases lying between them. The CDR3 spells CASSLVEGLLQEQYF. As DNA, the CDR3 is TGTGCCAGCAGCTTAGTAGAGGGCCTCCTTCAGGAGCAGTACTTC.

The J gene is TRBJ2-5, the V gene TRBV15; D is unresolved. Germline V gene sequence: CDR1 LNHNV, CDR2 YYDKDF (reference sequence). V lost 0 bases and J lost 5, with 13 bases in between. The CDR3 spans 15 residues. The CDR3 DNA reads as TGTGCCACCAGCAGAGATCGGTTTGAGGTGGAGACCCAGTACTTC. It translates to CATSRDRFEVETQYF.

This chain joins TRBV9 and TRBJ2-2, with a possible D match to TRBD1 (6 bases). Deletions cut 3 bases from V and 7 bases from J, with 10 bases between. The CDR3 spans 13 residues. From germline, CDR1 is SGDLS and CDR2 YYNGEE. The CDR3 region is CASSAGHRGELFF. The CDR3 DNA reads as TGTGCCAGCAGCGCGGGACACCGCGGGGAGCTGTTTTTT.

The CDR3, as DNA: TGTGCCAGCAGCTCGGGGCGGGGGGCAAACACCGGGGAGCTGTTTTTT. It specifies CASSSGRGANTGELFF. The chain recombines TRBV5-4 with TRBJ2-2, with 8 bases aligning to TRBD2. Germline loops: CDR1 SGHNT, CDR2 YYREEE (reference sequence). With V trimmed by 3 bases and J by 2 bases, 6 bases remained unmatched. The CDR3 runs 16 residues. The whole variable domain, remainder taken from reference TRBV5-4 and TRBJ2-2, is ETGVTQSPTHLIKTRGQQVTLRCSSQSGHNTVSWYQQALGQGPQFIFQYYREEENGRGNFPPRFSGLQFPNYSSELNVNALELDDSALYLCASSSGRGANTGELFFGEGSRLTVL.